The T cell receptor beta chain described here comes from a study of beta chain features in type 1 diabetes. Study in general: Cell yields, gender and age were similar in healthy donors and patients.

This clone was seen a handful of times. Antigen: not known. Trimming shortened V by 6 bases and J by 4 bases, and 24 bases separated the two germline ends. The CDR3 is 18 residues long. CDR1 and CDR2 from the germline V gene are LNHDA and SQIVND (reference sequence). Expressed TCRB transcripts were sequenced because the isolated RNA had all been reverse transcribed beforehand. Sequencing was performed with immunoSEQ multiplex PCR; in TCRdb, only in-frame clones are kept and a portion is missing. Of around 19,000 clones in the sample, 50% were seen once. Study-wide points: Among all four CD4+ subsets, Type 1 diabetes patients had TCRB CDR3s that were moderately but significantly shorter.

Via CD45RO/CCR7/CD25/CD127/CD95/CD27, cells of the CD4+ naive, central memory, regulatory and stem cell-like memory subsets were sorted. Purity exceeded 98% in all sorted populations. Sequenced: stem cell memory CD4+ T cells from blood. The genes are TRBV19 and TRBJ2-2; perhaps TRBD2 as D (6 bases). The TCR sequence derives from a man aged 18 to 30 in good health. CDR3 coding DNA: TGTGCCAGTAGGGCGGTTGGGAGGTGGCACCCAACCACCGGGGAGCTGTTTTTT. Its translation: CASRAVGRWHPTTGELFF.